A single sample is the source of the 5 T cell receptor beta chains below, sequenced in a study of neurological immune-mediated disorders. A single record per CDR3 protein comes from TCRdb applying MiXCR to the 5' RACE reads. The table lists 80,000 to 85,000 distinct CDR3 sequences, 2.5% to 3% of them singletons. Sequencing was carried out using PBMCs. The receptors originated from a woman in her thirties with multiple sclerosis.

This clonotype was observed many times. V usage is TRBV7-9 and J usage is TRBJ2-1; TRBD2 matches at 12 bases. This CDR3 spans 17 amino acids. V lost 5 bases and J lost 0; bases outside the gene matches: 5. Germline CDR1 and CDR2: SEHNR and FQNEAQ (reference sequence). The CDR3, as DNA: TGTGCCAGCAGCACTACGGGACTAGCGGGCTCCTACAATGAGCAGTTCTTC. Residues: CASSTTGLAGSYNEQFF.

This clonotype has a count of ten or more. The chain uses TRBV20-1 and TRBJ2-1, with 8 positions matching TRBD2. V trimming: 7 bases; J trimming: 8 bases; junction bases outside the gene matches: 10. This CDR3 contains 13 residues. Germline CDR1 DFQATT, CDR2 SNEGSKA (reference sequence). The CDR3, as DNA: TGCAGTGTTGCGGGGGGTTTCGCCGATGAGCAGTTCTTC. It encodes CSVAGGFADEQFF.

This clonotype was counted a few times. Given a much more abundant clone one base away, this may be a read error. DNA for the CDR3: TGCAGTGCGCATACTAGCGGGTCCTACAATGAGCAGTTCTTC. Translation: CSAHTSGSYNEQFF. The V call is TRBV20-1, the J call TRBJ2-1; 9 bases map to TRBD2. The junction had 4 bases not matched to a gene; V was cut back by 6 bases and J by 1 base. Germline V gene lookup returns CDR1 DFQATT and CDR2 SNEGSKA (reference sequence). The CDR3 covers 14 residues.

This clonotype occurred many times. The chain is built from TRBV10-3 and TRBJ2-7; no firm D call. Germline CDR1 reads ENHRY; CDR2 reads SYGVKD. The CDR3 consists of 14 residues. Between the trimmed V and J ends, which lost 2 bases and 6 bases, there was a span of 14 bases. The DNA for the CDR3 is TGTGCCATCAGTGAGGGGCTAGGTTCCGGCGAGCAGTACTTC. Its translation is CAISEGLGSGEQYF.

There are many counts of this clonotype. This chain uses TRBV14 with TRBJ2-7, with TRBD2 as a possible D gene (6 bases). V was pared by 4 bases and J by 4 bases, with 17 bases between. Germline V gene sequence: CDR1 SGHDN, CDR2 FVKESK. The CDR3 contains 15 residues. The CDR3 reads CASSRTIGRGYEQYF. CDR3 coding DNA: TGTGCCAGCAGCCGGACTATCGGACGGGGGTACGAGCAGTACTTC.